This T cell receptor (beta chain) was obtained from a study of T-cell memory formation after mild COVID-19. Broader study findings: In pre-infection memory, a portion of responding clones appeared, which suggested that cross-reactive memory joined. SARS-CoV-2 specificity was not confirmed for second-wave clones peaking on day 37. CM and EM subsets held most contracting CD4+ clones; EMRA held CD8+ ones.

The ends were cut back, 4 bases at V and 2 bases at J, with 22 bases in the middle. Germline CDR1 and CDR2: SGHAT and FQDESV (reference sequence). The CDR3 loop spans 18 amino acids. TCR alpha and TCR beta cDNA libraries carrying sample barcodes and UMIs came from 5'RACE with constant-segment primers. Using its own MiXCR run on the 5' RACE reads, TCRdb lists one record per CDR3 protein. The sample holds a few hundred thousand distinct CDR3 sequences, approximately 29% seen once. Turning to this clonotype: Antigen specificity is unknown.

The J gene is TRBJ2-3, the V gene TRBV11-1; TRBD1 might be the D (6 bases). Sequencing input: PBMCs or a T cell subset sorted from them (not recorded which). The TCR was taken from an adult woman who had mild COVID-19 (a few samples of this study predate the infection). Cell type and time point are not known. The CDR3 DNA reads as TGTGCCAGCAGCTCCACGCCCGCGGCAGGGGAGTCCACAGATACGCAGTATTTT. This gives the protein CASSSTPAAGESTDTQYF.